This T cell receptor (beta chain) was found in a study of blood T cells in healthy people across ages (dated by TCRdb to 2015 to 2017). With respect to the entire study: Template switching captured roughly one uniquely barcoded TCR beta cDNA molecule per two T cells in model experiments. The study measured age-related changes in TCR beta repertoire diversity using deep sequencing normalized with unique cDNA molecular identifiers. The donors were divided into four age groups: young (average roughly 17 years), middle-aged (around 41), aged (about 60) and long-lived (roughly 86). To avoid experimental bias, donors of different ages were spread randomly across the sequencing lanes. For two donors (one aged 18 to 29 and one aged 80 or older), the study analyzed two additional independent replicas of 1 million unique cDNA reads from the same blood draw.

Library generation was performed with 5' RACE. Sequencing used an Illumina HiSeq 2500. A second roughly 7 to 11 cycle PCR used a sample-barcoded 5' primer and a J-beta primer mix. A unique molecular identifier was introduced onto each TCR beta cDNA molecule by a template-switch 5' adaptor carrying 12 random nucleotides. Each sample yielded at least 2.5 million CDR3-containing paired-end reads. First-strand cDNA was synthesized from all RNA with the Mint cDNA synthesis kit, primed by a TRBC-specific oligonucleotide. Following uracil-DNA glycosylase treatment, a first 18-cycle PCR with universal primers M1SS and BC2_uni_R was performed on all cDNA. Concerning the study's data processing: Each sample was normalized by randomly selecting 1 million high-quality reads, each carrying a distinct molecular identifier. Instead of being binned into consensus sequences, reads that shared molecular identifiers were thrown out. MiTCR, set to a Q25 quality threshold and the strictest error-elimination algorithm, was used for CDR3 identification, clonotype clustering and error correction. A nonparametric unseen species model with Euler transformation was used to estimate a lower bound on total TCR beta diversity. The public reads were reanalyzed by TCRdb: fastp trimming at Q25, MiXCR alignment, in-frame beta chains only. When rows share a CDR3 protein, they turn into one entry using the most common DNA and genes. TCRdb, rather than the study authors, made the V and J calls. The sample table shows over a million distinct CDR3 sequences, and under 45% are seen once. Approximately 17% of the sample goes to the ten largest clones.

With regard to this clonotype: This clone's antigen is unknown. A read error may explain this, as a much larger clone is one base away.

Paper-wide results and their limitations: Compared with the aged group, more naive CD4+ T cells, fewer expanded clones and increased TCR diversity were shown by the long-lived group, suggesting age selection. Observed TCR beta diversity per million T cells fell roughly linearly with age, and a significant reduction was already apparent by age roughly 40. Conclusive comparison of naive and antigen-experienced compartments was prevented by the profiling of bulk unsorted PBMCs. Estimates of total diversity based on one million sequenced T cells were regarded as lower bounds and as underestimates. The percentage of naive T cells measured by flow cytometry correlated strongly with observed TCR beta diversity. The CMV infection status of donors was not known, potentially confounding age-related changes in expanded clonotypes.

The donors were about 40 Caucasian individuals from Russia, aged roughly 6 to 95 years, who were systemically healthy. Each donor gave around 9.9 milliliters of peripheral blood, collected into EDTA-treated Vacutainer tubes. PBMCs were isolated by Ficoll-Paque density-gradient centrifugation, with at least 6 million obtained per sample. Total RNA, at least 6 micrograms per sample, was extracted from PBMCs with Trizol reagent. For every donor, an aliquot of PBMCs went through flow cytometry to measure the percentages of naive CD45RAhigh/CD27high T cells. Including cysteine and phenylalanine, the CDR3 has 16 amino acids. This entry keeps only the CDR3 DNA: 48 bases, framed from base 1.

This sequence uses TRBV21-1 and TRBJ2-7; TRBD1 is the table's D call and was not checked against the DNA. TRBV21-1 is an annotated pseudogene. The TCR was taken from a woman aged 55-69 years in good health. The sequenced material came from blood. The nucleotide sequence reads as follows: TGTGCCAGCAGCAAAGAACACGCGAAGGAGGACAATGAGCAGTACTTC. Translated, this gives CASSKEHAKEDNEQYF.